This entry lists 20 T cell receptor beta chains sequenced from one sample in a study of T cell responses to AZD1222 COVID-19 vaccine. TCRdb's copy holds only in-frame clones and misses some; the assay was immunoSEQ multiplex PCR. The sample data list more than 110,000 clones. The sequenced sample was peripheral blood. The receptors come from an adult in good health.

This chain links TRBV18 with TRBJ1-3; no clear D gene. This CDR3 has 15 residues. CDR1 is KGHSH, CDR2 LQKENI, per germline. Deletions cut 1 base from V and 0 bases from J, with 7 bases between. Here the CDR3 DNA reads TGTGCCAGCTCACCACGGGCGGACTCTGGAAACACCATATATTTT. Its protein product is CASSPRADSGNTIYF.

V gene TRBV7-9 combines with J gene TRBJ2-3; 9 nucleotides match TRBD1. CDR1 is SEHNR and CDR2 is FQNEAQ in the germline V gene (reference sequence). The CDR3 extends over 15 amino acids. The junction had 6 bases not matched to a gene; V was cut back by 3 bases and J by 5 bases. The CDR3 DNA follows: TGTGCCAGCAGCTTTTACAGGGGGCAGGGAGATACGCAGTATTTT. Its translation is CASSFYRGQGDTQYF.

This chain uses TRBV5-1 with TRBJ2-2; TRBD2 agrees at 12 bases. The J segment lost 0 bases and the V segment lost 1 base, leaving 1 base of the junction unmatched. The germline CDR1 and CDR2 sequences are SGHRS and YFSETQ. The CDR3 covers 17 residues. The CDR3 nucleotides are TGCGCCAGCAGCTTGACTAGCGGGGGGCCGAACACCGGGGAGCTGTTTTTT. Its protein product is CASSLTSGGPNTGELFF.

This chain's CDR3 is CASSARRDSFAGELFF. DNA for the CDR3: TGTGCCAGCAGCGCCAGGAGGGATTCGTTCGCCGGGGAGCTGTTTTTT. V is TRBV13 and J is TRBJ2-2; a weak D match, TRBD2 (6 bases). Trimming took off 5 bases at V and 6 bases at J, with 19 bases between the two ends. The germline V gene has CDR1 PRHDT and CDR2 FYEKMQ (reference sequence). This CDR3 comprises 16 residues.

The genes are TRBV7-8 and TRBJ1-6; the match to TRBD1 covers 9 bases. Germline trimming cut 3 bases from V and 4 bases from J; bases unmatched to any gene: 4. CDR3 length: 16 amino acids. Looked up from germline, CDR1 is SGHVS and CDR2 is FQNEAQ. The CDR3 coding sequence is TGTGCCAGCAGCTTTACAGGGGGCTTGTATAATTCACCCCTCCACTTT. This gives the protein CASSFTGGLYNSPLHF.

V is TRBV2 and J is TRBJ1-1, with 7 positions matching TRBD1. V shed 4 bases, J shed 6 bases, and the junction held 8 bases outside the gene matches. The CDR3 totals 14 residues. Germline V lookup: CDR1 SNHLY, CDR2 FYNNEI. The DNA of the CDR3 is TGTGCCAGCAGTGGGCGGGACAGTCGGGCTGAAGCTTTCTTT. Translation: CASSGRDSRAEAFF.

For the CDR3, the DNA is TGCGCCAGCAGCGGGACAGGCAATGAAAAACTGTTTTTT. Protein product: CASSGTGNEKLFF. The genes are TRBV4-1 and TRBJ1-4; TRBD1 agrees at 8 bases. V dropped 5 bases and J dropped 5; count of bases not matched to a gene: 1. The germline gives CDR1 MGHRA, CDR2 YSYEKL. The CDR3 contains 13 residues.

V usage is TRBV7-2 and J usage is TRBJ2-2; D gene ambiguous. V was cut by 1 base and J by 6 bases, with 18 bases left in between. Germline V gives CDR1 SGHTA, CDR2 FQGNSA. The CDR3 covers 17 residues. CDR3 in DNA: TGTGCCAGCAGCTTAGTAGTCGGTACGGCGATTCCCGGGGAGCTGTTTTTT. As protein: CASSLVVGTAIPGELFF.

The chain joins TRBV11-2 to TRBJ1-1; no firm D call. Germline V gives CDR1 SGHAT, CDR2 FQNNGV. V was shortened by 6 bases and J by 1 base, with 9 bases between the two germline ends. This CDR3 is 13 amino acids long. The CDR3 spells CASRTQRNTEAFF. CDR3 DNA sequence: TGTGCCAGCAGGACACAGAGGAACACTGAAGCTTTCTTT.

The chain employs TRBV18 and TRBJ1-2; D is unresolved. The CDR3 runs 14 residues. V gave up 6 bases and J gave up 7 bases, with 18 bases separating them. Germline CDR1 and CDR2: KGHSH and LQKENI. In DNA, the CDR3 is TGTGCCAGCTCTCCCAAGCTGGAAACGAGTGGCTACACCTTC. This translates into CASSPKLETSGYTF. The full variable domain, completed using reference TRBV18 and TRBJ1-2, is NAGVMQNPRHLVRRRGQEARLRCSPMKGHSHVYWYRQLPEEGLKFMVYLQKENIIDESGMPKERFSAEFPKEGPSILRIQQVVRGDSAAYFCASSPKLETSGYTFGSGTRLTVV.

The chain combines TRBV19 with TRBJ2-4; 7 nucleotides agree with TRBD1. This CDR3 region has 15 residues. Germline V gene data show CDR1 as LNHDA and CDR2 as SQIVND (reference sequence). The V gene end was trimmed by 1 base and the J gene end by 7 bases; junction bases not matched to a gene: 7. The CDR3 DNA reads as TGTGCCAGTAGTATAGGGGGGACAGCTTACAACATTCAGTACTTC. It translates to CASSIGGTAYNIQYF.

The chain is built from TRBV11-3 and TRBJ1-1; 7 bases are shared with TRBD1. Germline CDR1 reads SGHNT; CDR2 reads YENEEA. V lost 5 bases and J lost 8; bases outside the gene matches: 5. The CDR3 length is 12 residues. CDR3 sequence (DNA): TGTGCCAGCAGCCCAGGGGGTCCCGAAGCTTTCTTT. Its translation: CASSPGGPEAFF.

J is TRBJ2-5 and V is TRBV19, with TRBD2 matching over 12 bases. Germline V lookup: CDR1 LNHDA, CDR2 SQIVND (reference sequence). The CDR3 loop spans 15 amino acids. The V segment lost 6 bases and the J segment 2 bases; nucleotides outside the gene matches: 4. Written as DNA, the CDR3 is TGTGCCAGTAGACGGACTAGCGGGGATCAAGAGACCCAGTACTTC. Its protein is CASRRTSGDQETQYF.

This chain links TRBV27 with TRBJ1-2, with D perhaps TRBD1 (5 bases). This CDR3 comprises 15 residues. The V gene lost 3 bases and the J gene lost 8 bases, with 19 bases spanning the gap. Per the germline V gene, CDR1 is MNHEY and CDR2 is SMNVEV (reference sequence). The CDR3 loop is CASSFWSPPGDGYTF. CDR3 coding DNA: TGTGCCAGCAGTTTTTGGTCCCCCCCCGGGGACGGCTACACCTTC.

This chain uses TRBV18 with TRBJ2-7, with D possibly being TRBD1 (7 bases). The CDR3 contains 13 residues. Germline V CDR1 and CDR2: KGHSH, LQKENI. Trimming removed 4 bases from V and 4 bases from J, with 11 bases in between. CDR3 region: CASSRGTAYEQYF. CDR3 in DNA: TGTGCCAGCTCACGCGGGACAGCTTACGAGCAGTACTTC.

The V call is TRBV2, the J call TRBJ2-1; a possible D gene is TRBD1 (5 bases). Trimming left V 4 bases short and J 10 bases short, with 14 bases between. CDR3 length: 13 amino acids. In germline, CDR1 is SNHLY, CDR2 FYNNEI. CDR3 bases: TGTGCCAGCAGTGCGCAGACCCGACAGGAGCAGTTCTTC. It codes for CASSAQTRQEQFF. The full variable domain, rest sourced from reference TRBV2 and TRBJ2-1, is EPEVTQTPSHQVTQMGQEVILRCVPISNHLYFYWYRQILGQKVEFLVSFYNNEISEKSEIFDDQFSVERPDGSNFTLKIRSTKLEDSAMYFCASSAQTRQEQFFGPGTRLTVL.

The rearrangement uses TRBV19 and TRBJ1-1, with D possibly being TRBD1 (6 bases). Trimming removed 5 bases at V and 4 bases at J, with 14 bases between. CDR1 is LNHDA, CDR2 SQIVND, per germline (reference sequence). The CDR3 is 14 residues long. CDR3: CASSVVQGSTEAFF. As DNA, the CDR3 is TGTGCCAGTAGTGTCGTACAGGGTAGCACTGAAGCTTTCTTT.

The chain uses TRBV27 and TRBJ1-5, with D possibly TRBD1 on 5 matching bases. V was shortened by 2 bases and J by 1 base, with 9 bases between the two germline ends. Germline V gene lookup returns CDR1 MNHEY and CDR2 SMNVEV (reference sequence). This CDR3 contains 15 residues. In DNA, the CDR3 is TGTGCCAGCAGTTTAGGGGGAATAAGCAATCAGCCCCAGCATTTT. This sequence encodes CASSLGGISNQPQHF.

The chain is built from TRBV15 and TRBJ2-2, with 7 bases matching TRBD1. Trimming cost V 1 base and J 1 base; bases outside gene matches: 15. Germline V lookup: CDR1 LNHNV, CDR2 YYDKDF (reference sequence). This CDR3 has 20 amino acids. The CDR3, as DNA: TGTGCCACCAGCAGAGCGGGACAGCCGACGGCCACAAGGAACACCGGGGAGCTGTTTTTT. It codes for CATSRAGQPTATRNTGELFF.

The chain employs TRBV4-1 and TRBJ1-1, with D perhaps matching TRBD1 (6 bases). CDR1 is MGHRA and CDR2 is YSYEKL in the germline V gene. The CDR3 loop spans 19 amino acids. Trimming pared 0 bases from V and 1 base from J, leaving 21 bases between. In DNA, the CDR3 is TGCGCCAGCAGCCAAGATCCTTCTCTTTTAGGGGGTGGGAACACTGAAGCTTTCTTT. It translates to CASSQDPSLLGGGNTEAFF.